The clone carrying this TCR beta chain has more than one count but fewer than ten. Its antigen is undetermined. TCRdb re-analysed the 5' RACE reads in MiXCR, keeping a single row per CDR3 protein. The sample shows around 480,000 distinct CDR3 sequences, roughly an eighth of them seen only once. These data belong to a study of identical twins. Study-level points and caveats: Sequences that were out-of-frame, alpha and twin-shared displayed an excess of low generation probability.

This same sample was also part of a study on yellow fever vaccine responses in identical twins. That work contributes: A vaccine T cell response that seemed partly convergent and partly personalized was reported in twins.

Input material: CD4+ T cells sorted from blood. The TCR comes from a woman aged 18-35 years in good health.

CDR3 amino acids: CASSFASAADTQYF. CDR3 sequence (DNA): TGTGCCAGCAGCTTTGCTAGCGCTGCAGATACGCAGTATTTT. The rearrangement joins TRBV7-2 to TRBJ2-3; perhaps TRBD2 as D (6 bases). V lost 3 bases and J lost 4, with 11 bases in between. The germline V gene has CDR1 SGHTA and CDR2 FQGNSA. This CDR3 has 14 residues.